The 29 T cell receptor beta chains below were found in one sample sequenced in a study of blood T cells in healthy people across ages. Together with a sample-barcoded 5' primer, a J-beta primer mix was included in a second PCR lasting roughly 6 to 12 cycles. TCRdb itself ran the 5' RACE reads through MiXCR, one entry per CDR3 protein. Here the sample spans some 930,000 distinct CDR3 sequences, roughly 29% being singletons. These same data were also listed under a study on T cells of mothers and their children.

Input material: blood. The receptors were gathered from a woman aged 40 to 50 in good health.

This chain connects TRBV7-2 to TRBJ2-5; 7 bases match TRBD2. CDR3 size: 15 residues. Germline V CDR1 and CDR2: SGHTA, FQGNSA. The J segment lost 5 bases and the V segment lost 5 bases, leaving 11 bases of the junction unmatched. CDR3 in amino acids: CASSPLTSLGETQYF. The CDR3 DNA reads TGTGCCAGCAGCCCCTTGACTAGCTTGGGGGAGACCCAGTACTTC.

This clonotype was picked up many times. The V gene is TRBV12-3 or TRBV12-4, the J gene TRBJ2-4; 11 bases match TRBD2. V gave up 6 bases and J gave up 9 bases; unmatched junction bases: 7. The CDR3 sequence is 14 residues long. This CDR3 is CASSPTSGVGIQYF. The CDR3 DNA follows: TGTGCCAGCAGCCCGACTAGCGGGGTTGGCATTCAGTACTTC.

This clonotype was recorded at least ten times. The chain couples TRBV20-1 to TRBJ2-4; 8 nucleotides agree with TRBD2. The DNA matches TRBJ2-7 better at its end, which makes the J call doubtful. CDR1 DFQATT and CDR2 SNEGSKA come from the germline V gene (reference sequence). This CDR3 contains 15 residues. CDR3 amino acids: CSARDFGGGFYEQYF. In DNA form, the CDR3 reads TGCAGTGCTAGAGATTTCGGCGGGGGGTTCTACGAGCAGTACTTC.

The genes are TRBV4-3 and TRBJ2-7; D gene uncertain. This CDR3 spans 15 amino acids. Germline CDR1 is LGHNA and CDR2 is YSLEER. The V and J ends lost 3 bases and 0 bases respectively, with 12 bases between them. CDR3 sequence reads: CASSQGSESSYEQYF. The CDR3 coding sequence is TGCGCCAGCAGCCAGGGCAGTGAAAGCTCCTACGAGCAGTACTTC.

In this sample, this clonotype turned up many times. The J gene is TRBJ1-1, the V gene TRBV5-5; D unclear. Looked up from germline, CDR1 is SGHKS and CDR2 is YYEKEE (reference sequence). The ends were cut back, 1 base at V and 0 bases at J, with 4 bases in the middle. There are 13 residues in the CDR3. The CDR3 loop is CASSLFLNTEAFF. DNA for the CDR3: TGTGCCAGCAGCTTGTTCCTGAACACTGAAGCTTTCTTT.

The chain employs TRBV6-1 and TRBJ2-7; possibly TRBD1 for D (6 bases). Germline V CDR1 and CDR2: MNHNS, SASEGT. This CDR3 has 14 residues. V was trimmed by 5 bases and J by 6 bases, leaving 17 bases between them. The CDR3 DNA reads TGTGCCAGCAGTCCCTCGCACACAGGGTTCGAGCAGTACTTC. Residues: CASSPSHTGFEQYF.

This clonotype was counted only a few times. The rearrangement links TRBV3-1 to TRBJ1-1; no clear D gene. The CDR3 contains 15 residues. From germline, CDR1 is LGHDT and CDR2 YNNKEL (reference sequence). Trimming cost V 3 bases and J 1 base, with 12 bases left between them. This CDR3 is CASSQLSARNTEAFF. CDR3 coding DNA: TGTGCCAGCAGCCAGTTATCGGCGCGGAACACTGAAGCTTTCTTT.

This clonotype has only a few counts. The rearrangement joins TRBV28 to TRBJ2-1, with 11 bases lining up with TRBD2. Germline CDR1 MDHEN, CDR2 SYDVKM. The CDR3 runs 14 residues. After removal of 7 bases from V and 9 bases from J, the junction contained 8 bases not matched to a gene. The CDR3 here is CASTGLAGGTEQFF. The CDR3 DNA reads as TGTGCCAGCACCGGGCTAGCGGGGGGTACTGAGCAGTTCTTC.

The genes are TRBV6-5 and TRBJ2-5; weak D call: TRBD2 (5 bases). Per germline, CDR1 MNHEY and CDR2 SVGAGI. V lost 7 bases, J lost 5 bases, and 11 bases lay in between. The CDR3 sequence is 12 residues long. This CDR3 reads CASKIRGETQYF. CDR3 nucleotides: TGTGCCAGCAAAATACGAGGGGAGACCCAGTACTTC.

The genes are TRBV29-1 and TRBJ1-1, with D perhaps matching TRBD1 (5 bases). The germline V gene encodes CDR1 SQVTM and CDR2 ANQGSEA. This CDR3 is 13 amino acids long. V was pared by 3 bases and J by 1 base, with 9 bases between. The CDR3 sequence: CSVEGVRNTEAFF. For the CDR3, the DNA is TGCAGCGTTGAGGGGGTGAGGAACACTGAAGCTTTCTTT.

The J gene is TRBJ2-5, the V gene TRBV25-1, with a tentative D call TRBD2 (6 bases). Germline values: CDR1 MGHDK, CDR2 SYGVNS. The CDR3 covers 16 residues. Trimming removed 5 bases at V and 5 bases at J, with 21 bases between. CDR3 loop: CASSPNLMEGPETQYF. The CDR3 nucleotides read TGTGCCAGCAGTCCCAATCTAATGGAGGGGCCGGAGACCCAGTACTTC.

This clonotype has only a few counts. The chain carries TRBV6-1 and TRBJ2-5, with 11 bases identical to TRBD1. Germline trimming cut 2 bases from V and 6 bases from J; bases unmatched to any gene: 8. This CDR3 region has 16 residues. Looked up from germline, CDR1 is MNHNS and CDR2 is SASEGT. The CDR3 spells CASSESRTGGEKTQYF. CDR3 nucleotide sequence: TGTGCCAGCAGTGAATCTCGGACAGGGGGCGAAAAGACCCAGTACTTC.

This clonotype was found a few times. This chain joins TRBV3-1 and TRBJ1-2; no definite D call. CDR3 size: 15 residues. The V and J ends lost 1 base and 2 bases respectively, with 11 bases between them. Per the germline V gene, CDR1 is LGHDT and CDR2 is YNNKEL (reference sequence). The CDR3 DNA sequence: TGTGCCAGCAGCCAAGCAGATAGCCGGAACTATGGCTACACCTTC. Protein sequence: CASSQADSRNYGYTF.

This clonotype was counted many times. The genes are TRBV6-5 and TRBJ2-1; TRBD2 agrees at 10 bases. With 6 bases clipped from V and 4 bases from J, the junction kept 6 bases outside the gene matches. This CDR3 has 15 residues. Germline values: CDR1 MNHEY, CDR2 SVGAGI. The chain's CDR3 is CASRIAGGQYNEQFF. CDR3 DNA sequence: TGTGCCAGCAGAATAGCGGGGGGACAATACAATGAGCAGTTCTTC.

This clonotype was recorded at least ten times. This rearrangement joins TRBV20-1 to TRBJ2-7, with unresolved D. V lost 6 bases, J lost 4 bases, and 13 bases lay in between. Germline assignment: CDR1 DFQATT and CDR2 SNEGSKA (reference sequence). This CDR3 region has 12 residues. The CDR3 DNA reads TGCAGTGCCCAACCCGACACTTACGAGCAGTACTTC. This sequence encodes CSAQPDTYEQYF.

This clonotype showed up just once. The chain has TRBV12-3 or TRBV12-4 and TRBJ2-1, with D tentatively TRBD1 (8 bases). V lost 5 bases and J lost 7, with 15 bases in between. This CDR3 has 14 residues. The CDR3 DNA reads TGTGCCAGCAGTCACGACAGGGGAGGGAATGAGCAGTTCTTC. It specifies CASSHDRGGNEQFF.

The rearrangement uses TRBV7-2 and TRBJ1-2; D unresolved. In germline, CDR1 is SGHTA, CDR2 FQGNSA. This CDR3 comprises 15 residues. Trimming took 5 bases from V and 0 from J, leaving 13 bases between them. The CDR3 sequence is CASSPEVLANYGYTF. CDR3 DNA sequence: TGTGCCAGCAGCCCGGAGGTTTTAGCTAACTATGGCTACACCTTC.

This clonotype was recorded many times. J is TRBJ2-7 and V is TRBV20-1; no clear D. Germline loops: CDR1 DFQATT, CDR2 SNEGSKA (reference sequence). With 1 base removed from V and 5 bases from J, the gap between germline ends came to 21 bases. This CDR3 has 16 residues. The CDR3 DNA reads TGCAGTGCTAGAGTCCTCGGGTCGTCCCTGGTCGACGAGCAGTACTTC. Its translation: CSARVLGSSLVDEQYF.

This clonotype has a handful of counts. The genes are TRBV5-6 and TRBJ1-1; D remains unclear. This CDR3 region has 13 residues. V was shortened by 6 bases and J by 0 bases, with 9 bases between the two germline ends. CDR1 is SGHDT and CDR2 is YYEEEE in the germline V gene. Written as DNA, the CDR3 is TGTGCCAGCACGCGACGACTGAACACTGAAGCTTTCTTT. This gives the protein CASTRRLNTEAFF.

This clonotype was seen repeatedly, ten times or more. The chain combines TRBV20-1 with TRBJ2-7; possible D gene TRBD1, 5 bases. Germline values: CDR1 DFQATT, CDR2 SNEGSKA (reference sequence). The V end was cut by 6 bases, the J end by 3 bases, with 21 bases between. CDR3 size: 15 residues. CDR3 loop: CSARSLQLGDYEQYF. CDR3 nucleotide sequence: TGCAGTGCGAGGTCCCTTCAGTTAGGGGACTACGAGCAGTACTTC.

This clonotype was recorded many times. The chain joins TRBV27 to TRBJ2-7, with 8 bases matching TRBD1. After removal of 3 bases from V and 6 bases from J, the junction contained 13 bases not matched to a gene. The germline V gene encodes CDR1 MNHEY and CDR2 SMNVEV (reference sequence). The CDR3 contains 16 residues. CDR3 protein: CASSFLPDRGSGEQYF. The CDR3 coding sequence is TGTGCCAGCAGTTTCCTTCCCGACAGGGGCAGTGGCGAGCAGTACTTC.

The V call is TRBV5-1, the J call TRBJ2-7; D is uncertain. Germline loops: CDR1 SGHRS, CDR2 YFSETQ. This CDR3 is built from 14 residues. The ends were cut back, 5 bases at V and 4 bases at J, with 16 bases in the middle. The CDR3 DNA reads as TGCGCCAGCAGGACCGGCTTCCTCCCTTACGAGCAGTACTTC. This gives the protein CASRTGFLPYEQYF.

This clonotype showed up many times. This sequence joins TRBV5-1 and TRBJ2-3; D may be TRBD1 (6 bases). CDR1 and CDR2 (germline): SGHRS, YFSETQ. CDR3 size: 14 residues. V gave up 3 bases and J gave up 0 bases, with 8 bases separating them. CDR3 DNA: TGCGCCAGCAGCTCCGGACAGAGCACAGATACGCAGTATTTT. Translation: CASSSGQSTDTQYF.

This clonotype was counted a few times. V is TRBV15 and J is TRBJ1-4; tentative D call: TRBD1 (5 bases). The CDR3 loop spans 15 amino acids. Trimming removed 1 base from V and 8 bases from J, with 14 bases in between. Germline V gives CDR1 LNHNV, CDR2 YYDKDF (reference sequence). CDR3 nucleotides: TGTGCCACCAGCAGAGGAGGGGAGGGTGGGGAAAAACTGTTTTTT. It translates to CATSRGGEGGEKLFF.

The CDR3: CASSRLTGRYEQYF. CDR3 in DNA: TGTGCCAGCAGTCGGTTGACAGGGCGCTACGAGCAGTACTTC. The chain has TRBV28 and TRBJ2-7; 7 positions match TRBD1. J was trimmed by 3 bases and V by 5 bases; bases with no gene match: 7. CDR3 length: 14 amino acids. Germline V gene data show CDR1 as MDHEN and CDR2 as SYDVKM.

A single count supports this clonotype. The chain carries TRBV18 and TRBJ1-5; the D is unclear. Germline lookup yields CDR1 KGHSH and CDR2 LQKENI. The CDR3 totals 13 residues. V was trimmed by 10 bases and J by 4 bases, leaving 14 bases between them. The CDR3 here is CATSGSPNQPQHF. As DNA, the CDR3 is TGTGCCACCTCCGGCTCGCCTAATCAGCCCCAGCATTTT.

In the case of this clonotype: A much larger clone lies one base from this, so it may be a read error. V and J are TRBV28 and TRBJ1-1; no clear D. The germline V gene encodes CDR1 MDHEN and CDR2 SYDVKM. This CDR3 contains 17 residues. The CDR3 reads CTSGHSFFRRANTEAFF. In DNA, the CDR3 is TGTACCAGCGGCCACAGTTTCTTTAGGCGTGCGAACACTGAAGCTTTCTTT.

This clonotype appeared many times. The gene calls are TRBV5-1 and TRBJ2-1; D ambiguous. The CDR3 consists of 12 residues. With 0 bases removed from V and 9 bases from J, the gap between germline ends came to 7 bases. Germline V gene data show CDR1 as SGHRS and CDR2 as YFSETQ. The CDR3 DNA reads TGCGCCAGCAGCTTGGAGGGCCCTGAGCAGTTCTTC. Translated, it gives CASSLEGPEQFF.

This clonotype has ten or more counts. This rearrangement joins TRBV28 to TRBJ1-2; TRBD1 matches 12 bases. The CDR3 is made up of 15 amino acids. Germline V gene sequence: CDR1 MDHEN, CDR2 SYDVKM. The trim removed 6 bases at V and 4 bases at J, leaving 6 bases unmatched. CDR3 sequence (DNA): TGTGCCAGCAGAGTCGGGACAGGGGGCGGCTATGGCTACACCTTC. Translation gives CASRVGTGGGYGYTF.